This TCR beta chain came from a study of cytomegalovirus exposure and HLA in healthy donors. V shed 5 bases, J shed 6 bases, and the junction held 8 bases outside the gene matches. Germline V gene data show CDR1 as SGHTA and CDR2 as FQGNSA. The CDR3 runs 14 residues. The PCR was carried out with 60 Vbeta primers and 13 Jbeta primers. Generated by immunoSEQ multiplex PCR, the TCRdb table keeps only in-frame clones and is missing some. Of tens of thousands of clones listed, roughly two thirds were seen once; the top ten hold about 6.9%. Sample share makes this clone medium-sized (0.01 to 0.1%). This sequence was found in a woman aged 50 to 60 in good health and CMV-seropositive. Sequenced sample: PBMCs. The J gene is TRBJ1-2, the V gene TRBV7-2, with 8 bases identical to TRBD1. The CDR3 here is CASSDRQGMDGYTF. The CDR3 bases are TGTGCCAGCAGCGATCGACAGGGGATGGATGGCTACACCTTC.